This TCR beta chain was obtained from a study of early T cells in non-severe SARS-CoV-2 infection. This clonotype is deemed medium-sized. Antigen: not known. Study outcomes and limitations: VDJdb-based matching was biased toward anti-spike CD8 responses and missed private and CD4 specificities.

CDR3 length: 20 amino acids. Germline V CDR1 and CDR2: SGHTA, FQGTGA. Trimming removed 1 base from V and 1 base from J, with 25 bases in between. Attachment of unique molecular identifiers to individual cDNA molecules was performed. TCRdb reprocessed the 5' RACE reads via MiXCR and lists one record per CDR3 protein. The sample shows about 57,000 distinct CDR3 sequences, roughly a tenth of them seen only once. The chain recombines TRBV7-3 with TRBJ1-1; possible D gene TRBD1, 6 bases. Source material: whole blood. The sequence derives from an adult who was a healthcare worker with PCR-confirmed SARS-CoV-2 infection or an uninfected control (not recorded which). The CDR3 region has the DNA TGTGCCAGCAGCTTAAAAACCCCCGACAGGAGGAGACGAGGGAACACTGAAGCTTTCTTT. The encoded protein is CASSLKTPDRRRRGNTEAFF.